This T cell receptor beta chain was identified during a study of control samples from healthy donors and cancer patients. Germline CDR1 and CDR2: LNHDA and SQIVND (reference sequence). This CDR3 has 15 residues. With V trimmed by 4 bases and J by 6 bases, 8 bases remained unmatched. Data came from immunoSEQ multiplex PCR; TCRdb stores just in-frame clones and leaves some out. The top ten hold 13% of the sample, which has 90,000 to 140,000 clones, 83% seen once. The chain carries TRBV19 and TRBJ2-2; 7 bases fit TRBD1. The sample consisted of blood. This TCR was sampled from a woman in her fifties or sixties in good health. The chain's CDR3 is CASSTRQGLAGELFF. In nucleotides, the CDR3 is TGTGCCAGTAGTACCCGACAGGGTCTCGCCGGGGAGCTGTTTTTT.